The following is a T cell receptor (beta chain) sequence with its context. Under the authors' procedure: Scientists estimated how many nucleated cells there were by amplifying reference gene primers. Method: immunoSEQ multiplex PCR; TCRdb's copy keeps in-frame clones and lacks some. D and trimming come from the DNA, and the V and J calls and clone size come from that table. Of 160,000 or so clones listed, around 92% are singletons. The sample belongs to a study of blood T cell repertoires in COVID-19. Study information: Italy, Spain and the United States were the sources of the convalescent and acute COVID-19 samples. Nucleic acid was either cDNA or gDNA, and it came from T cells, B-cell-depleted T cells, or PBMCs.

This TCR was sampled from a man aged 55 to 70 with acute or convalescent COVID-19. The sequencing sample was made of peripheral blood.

The CDR3 loop is CASSQDRGGPYYGYTF. The CDR3 bases are TGCGCCAGCAGCCAAGATCGGGGAGGCCCCTACTATGGCTACACCTTC. The chain combines TRBV4-1 with TRBJ1-2; no firm D call. Germline loops: CDR1 MGHRA, CDR2 YSYEKL. V dropped 0 bases and J dropped 3 bases, with 14 bases sitting between them. This CDR3 has 16 residues.